A selection of T cell receptor beta chains follows, all from one sample in a study of CD8+ T cells in alopecia areata. The method was immunoSEQ multiplex PCR; TCRdb's version includes in-frame clones alone and lacks a portion of them. The profile shows just over 150,000 clones, 45% to 55% of them singletons. Sequencing used CD8+ T cells sorted from blood, obtained at week 0. All receptors derive from a human donor with alopecia areata. CDR3s include the opening cysteine and the closing phenylalanine or tryptophan. D genes are given only for firm matches. Clone sizes are given selectively: once, few, many, or a class where the clone is expanded.

TRBJ2-1,TRBV2,-,10,-,CASENNEQFF,TGTGCCAGCGAAAACAATGAGCAGTTCTTC
TRBJ2-4,TRBV29-1,-,12,-,CSVEMGGDIQYF,TGCAGCGTTGAAATGGGGGGAGACATTCAGTACTTC
TRBJ2-3,TRBV28,few,17,TRBD2,CASSLTAGGGEIDTQYF,TGTGCCAGCAGTTTAACCGCTGGCGGGGGGGAGATAGATACGCAGTATTTT
TRBJ2-1,TRBV5-6,-,11,-,CASSLGREQFF,TGTGCCAGCAGCTTGGGAAGGGAGCAGTTCTTC
TRBJ1-5,TRBV27,-,13,-,CASSYGGNQPQHF,TGTGCCAGCAGTTACGGGGGCAATCAGCCCCAGCATTTT
TRBJ1-2,TRBV29-1,few,12,-,CSVRIARNGYTF,TGCAGCGTGAGGATTGCTCGTAATGGCTACACCTTC
TRBJ1-1,TRBV30,-,13,-,CASKEEGYTEAFF,TGTGCCTCAAAAGAGGAGGGGTACACTGAAGCTTTCTTT
TRBJ2-1,TRBV29-1,-,11,TRBD1,CSVGQYNEQFF,TGCAGCGTGGGACAGTACAATGAGCAGTTCTTC
TRBJ1-4,TRBV2,-,13,-,CASSEEPARQLFF,TGTGCCAGCAGTGAAGAACCGGCCCGGCAACTGTTTTTT
TRBJ2-1,TRBV7-3,few,16,-,CASSLLTRPSYNEQFF,TGTGCCAGCAGCTTATTGACTAGACCCTCCTACAATGAGCAGTTCTTC
TRBJ1-6,TRBV27,-,12,-,CASSLGGSPLHF,TGTGCCAGCAGTTTAGGGGGCTCACCCCTCCACTTT
TRBJ2-5,TRBV5-1,-,13,-,CASSWAYQETQYF,TGCGCCAGCAGCTGGGCGTACCAAGAGACCCAGTACTTC
TRBJ2-6,TRBV7-8,many,15,-,CASSPRVAGANVLTF,TGTGCCAGCAGCCCCAGGGTAGCGGGGGCCAACGTCCTGACTTTC
TRBJ2-2,TRBV29-1,few,14,-,CSALGRASTGELFF,TGCAGCGCTCTAGGACGGGCAAGCACCGGGGAGCTGTTTTTT